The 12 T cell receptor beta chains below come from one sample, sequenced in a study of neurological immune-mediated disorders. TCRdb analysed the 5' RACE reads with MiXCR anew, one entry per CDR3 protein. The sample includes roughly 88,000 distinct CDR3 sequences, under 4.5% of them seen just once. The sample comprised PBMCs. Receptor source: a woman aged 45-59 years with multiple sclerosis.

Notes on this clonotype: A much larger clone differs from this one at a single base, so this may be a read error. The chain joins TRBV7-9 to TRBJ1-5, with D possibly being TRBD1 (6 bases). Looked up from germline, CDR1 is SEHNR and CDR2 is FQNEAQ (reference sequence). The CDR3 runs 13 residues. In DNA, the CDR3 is TGTGCCAGCAGCTTCGGGGGCAATCAGCACCAGCATTTT. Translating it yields CASSFGGNQHQHF.

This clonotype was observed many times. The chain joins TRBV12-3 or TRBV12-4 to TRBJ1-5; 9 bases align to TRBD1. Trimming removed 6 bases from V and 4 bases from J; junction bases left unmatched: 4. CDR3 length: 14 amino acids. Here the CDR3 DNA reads TGTGCCAGCAGGCTACAGGGGGCTAATCAGCCCCAGCATTTT. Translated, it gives CASRLQGANQPQHF.

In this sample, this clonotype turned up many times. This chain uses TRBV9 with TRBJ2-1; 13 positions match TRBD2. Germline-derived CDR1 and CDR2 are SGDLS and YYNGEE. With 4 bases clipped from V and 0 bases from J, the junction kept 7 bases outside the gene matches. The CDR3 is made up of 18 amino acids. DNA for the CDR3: TGTGCCAGCAGCACGATGACTAGCGGGGGGAACTCCTACAATGAGCAGTTCTTC. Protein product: CASSTMTSGGNSYNEQFF.

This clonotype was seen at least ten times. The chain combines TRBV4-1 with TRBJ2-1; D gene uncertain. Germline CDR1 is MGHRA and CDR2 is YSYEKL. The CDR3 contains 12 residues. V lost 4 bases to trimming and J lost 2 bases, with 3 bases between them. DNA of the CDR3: TGCGCCAGCAGCCTCACCTACAATGAGCAGTTCTTC. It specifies CASSLTYNEQFF.

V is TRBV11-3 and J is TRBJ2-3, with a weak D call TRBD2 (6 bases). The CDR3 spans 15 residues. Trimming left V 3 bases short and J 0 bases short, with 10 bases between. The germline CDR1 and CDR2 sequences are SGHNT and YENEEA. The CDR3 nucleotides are TGTGCCAGCAGCTTTAGCGGAGCTAGCACAGATACGCAGTATTTT. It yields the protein CASSFSGASTDTQYF.

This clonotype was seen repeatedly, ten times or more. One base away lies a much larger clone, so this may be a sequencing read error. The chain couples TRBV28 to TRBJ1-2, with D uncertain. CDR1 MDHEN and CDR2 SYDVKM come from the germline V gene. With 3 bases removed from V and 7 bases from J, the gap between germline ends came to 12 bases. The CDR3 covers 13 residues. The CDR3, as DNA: TGTGCCAGCAGTTTCACAGTAGGCGGTGGCTACACCTTC. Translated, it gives CASSFTVGGGYTF.

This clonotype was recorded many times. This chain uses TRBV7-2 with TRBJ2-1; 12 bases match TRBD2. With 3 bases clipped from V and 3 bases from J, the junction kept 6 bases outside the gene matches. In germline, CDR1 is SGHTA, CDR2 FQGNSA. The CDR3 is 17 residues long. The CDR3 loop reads CASSFQLAGGYYNEQFF. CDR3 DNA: TGTGCCAGCAGCTTCCAACTAGCGGGGGGTTACTACAATGAGCAGTTCTTC. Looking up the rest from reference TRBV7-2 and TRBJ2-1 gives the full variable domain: GAGVSQSPSNKVTEKGKDVELRCDPISGHTALYWYRQSLGQGLEFLIYFQGNSAPDKSGLPSDRFSAERTGGSVSTLTIQRTQQEDSAVYLCASSFQLAGGYYNEQFFGPGTRLTVL.

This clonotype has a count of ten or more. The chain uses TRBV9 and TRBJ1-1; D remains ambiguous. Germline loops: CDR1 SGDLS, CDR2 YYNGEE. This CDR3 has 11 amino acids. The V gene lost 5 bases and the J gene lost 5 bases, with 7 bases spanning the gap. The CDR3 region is CASSPETEAFF. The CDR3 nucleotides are TGTGCCAGCAGTCCAGAGACTGAAGCTTTCTTT.

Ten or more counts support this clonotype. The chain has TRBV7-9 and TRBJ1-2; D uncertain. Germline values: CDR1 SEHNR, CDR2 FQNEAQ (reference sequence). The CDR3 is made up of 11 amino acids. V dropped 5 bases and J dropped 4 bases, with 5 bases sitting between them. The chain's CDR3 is CASSEVYGYTF. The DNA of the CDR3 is TGTGCCAGCAGCGAGGTCTATGGCTACACCTTC.

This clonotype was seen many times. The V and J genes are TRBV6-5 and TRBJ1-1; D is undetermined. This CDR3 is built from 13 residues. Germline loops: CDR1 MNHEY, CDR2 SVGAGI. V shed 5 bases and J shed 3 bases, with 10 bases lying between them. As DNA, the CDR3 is TGTGCCAGCAGTGCCACAAGGGACACTGAAGCTTTCTTT. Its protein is CASSATRDTEAFF.

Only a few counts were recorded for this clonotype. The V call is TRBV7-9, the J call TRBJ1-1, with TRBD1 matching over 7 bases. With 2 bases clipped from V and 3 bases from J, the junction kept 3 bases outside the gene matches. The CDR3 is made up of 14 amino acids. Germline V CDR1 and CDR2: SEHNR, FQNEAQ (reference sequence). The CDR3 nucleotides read TGTGCCAGCAGCTTAACAGGGGCTCACACTGAAGCTTTCTTT. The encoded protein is CASSLTGAHTEAFF.

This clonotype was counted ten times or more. CDR3 amino acids: CASSLGAATYEKLFF. The CDR3, as DNA: TGTGCCAGCAGCCTAGGGGCCGCGACTTATGAAAAACTGTTTTTT. This rearrangement joins TRBV5-5 to TRBJ1-4; tentatively, D is TRBD1 (5 bases). CDR3 size: 15 residues. Trimming shortened V by 4 bases and J by 6 bases, and 16 bases separated the two germline ends. Per germline, CDR1 SGHKS and CDR2 YYEKEE (reference sequence).